Listed below are T cell receptor beta chains from one sample, sequenced in a study of blood T cell repertoires in COVID-19. Using immunoSEQ multiplex PCR, the repertoire was profiled, and TCRdb retains in-frame clones only, with some absent. This repertoire shows under 150,000 clones, roughly 84% found once; its top ten account for almost 6%. The sequenced sample consisted of PBMCs or T cells enriched from blood (not recorded which). These receptors all stem from a woman aged 50 to 65 who had been exposed to COVID-19. Both conserved end residues are part of each CDR3. A D gene is named only where the DNA matches it firmly. Part of the rows lack a size; the others show once, few, many or a class for expanded clones.

TRBD2	NA	TRBV24-1	TRBJ2-2	TGTGCCACCAGTCGTGGTTCTAGCGGGAGGGCGAACACCGGGGAGCTGTTTTTT	CATSRGSSGRANTGELFF
TRBD1	NA	TRBV6-2/TRBV6-3	TRBJ2-1	TGTGCCAGCAGTCAAACAGGGGGCAGGTCTAGCCAGTTCTTC	CASSQTGGRSSQFF
TRBD2	NA	TRBV7-8	TRBJ2-5	TGTGCCACCTCCGGGGGGACTAGCGTGGAGACCCAGTACTTC	CATSGGTSVETQYF
TRBD2	NA	TRBV3-1/TRBV3-2	TRBJ2-1	TGTGCCAGCAGCCCCTTGGGACTAGCGGGGGGGCGGCTTGAGCAGTTCTTC	CASSPLGLAGGRLEQFF
TRBD2	NA	TRBV9	TRBJ2-3	TGTGCCAGCAGCGCCGCCGGGACTACGGGACGCACAGATACGCAGTATTTT	CASSAAGTTGRTDTQYF
TRBD1	NA	TRBV7-9	TRBJ2-7	TGTGCCAGCAGCTTAGCCCGGACAGGAGAAAACGAGCAGTACTTC	CASSLARTGENEQYF
NA	NA	TRBV4-1	TRBJ1-1	TGCGCCAGCAGCCAAGTGGGGGGGCAGACATCGTTCTTT	CASSQVGGQTSFF
TRBD2	NA	TRBV5-1	TRBJ2-7	TGCGCCAGCAGCCGAGGGACTAACTACGAGCAGTACTTC	CASSRGTNYEQYF
NA	NA	TRBV3-1/TRBV3-2	TRBJ2-7	TGTGCCAGCAGCCTCAGGGCAAGCTCCTACGAGCAGTACTTC	CASSLRASSYEQYF
TRBD1	NA	TRBV13	TRBJ2-7	TGTGCCAGCAGCTTAACCCCTCGGGACAGCTCCTACGAGCAGTACTTC	CASSLTPRDSSYEQYF
TRBD2	NA	TRBV11-2	TRBJ2-1	TGTGCCAGCAGCTTAGGCGGGGGGGCCTACAATGAGCAGTTCTTC	CASSLGGGAYNEQFF
NA	NA	TRBV18	TRBJ1-1	TGTGCCAGCTCACCAACTACCAGCACTGAAGCTTTCTTT	CASSPTTSTEAFF
TRBD2	NA	TRBV29-1	TRBJ2-1	TGCAGCGGGAAGCGGGAGGCCTACAATGAGCAGTTCTTC	CSGKREAYNEQFF
NA	NA	TRBV6-2/TRBV6-3	TRBJ1-6	TGTGCCAGCAGTCAAGAGCGGGATTCACCCCTCCACTTT	CASSQERDSPLHF
TRBD1	NA	TRBV18	TRBJ1-3	TGTGCCAGCTCACCGATCCCCCGGGACAGGGTATCGAACACCATATATTTT	CASSPIPRDRVSNTIYF
TRBD2	NA	TRBV11-2	TRBJ2-4	TGTGCCAGCAGCTTAGATCGGGGGGGAGTGACTTGGGACATTCAGTACTTC	CASSLDRGGVTWDIQYF
NA	NA	TRBV6-2/TRBV6-3	TRBJ1-2	TGTGCCAGCAGCCGAGACAGGTCTCTCTATGGCTACACCTTC	CASSRDRSLYGYTF
NA	NA	TRBV12-5	TRBJ1-4	TGTGCTAGTGGTTTTCTCGGGGTTGGAGAAAAACTGTTTTTT	CASGFLGVGEKLFF
NA	NA	TRBV7-2	TRBJ1-1	TGTGCCAGCAGCTTGAAGGTAGGAGGTGCTGAAGCTTTCTTT	CASSLKVGGAEAFF
NA	NA	TRBV5-1	TRBJ2-1	TGCGCCAGCAGCTTGGGCCAGTCCTACAATGAGCAGTTCTTC	CASSLGQSYNEQFF
NA	NA	TRBV15	TRBJ2-3	TGTGCCACCAGCACGCGGGTGACTGGAGATACGCAGTATTTT	CATSTRVTGDTQYF
NA	NA	TRBV5-1	TRBJ1-2	TGCGCCAGCAGCTTGCGGGTTGGCTATGGCTACACCTTC	CASSLRVGYGYTF
NA	NA	TRBV7-2	TRBJ2-2	TGTGCCAGCAGCTTACTACAGGGTTCAGGGGAGCTGTTTTTT	CASSLLQGSGELFF
TRBD2	NA	TRBV7-9	TRBJ2-1	TGTGCCAGCAGCTTAGCCAGCGGGGGCCTCAACATCTACAATGAGCAGTTCTTC	CASSLASGGLNIYNEQFF
NA	NA	TRBV27	TRBJ2-7	TGTGCCAGCAGCCCAGTCGGGGAAAGGTACGAGCAGTACTTC	CASSPVGERYEQYF
TRBD2	NA	TRBV6-5	TRBJ2-7	TGTGCCAGCAGTTACCGGGGGGATTCCTCCTACGAGCAGTACTTC	CASSYRGDSSYEQYF
NA	NA	TRBV7-2	TRBJ2-7	TGTGCCAGCAGCCTCGACTTTCCTCCCTACGAGCAGTACTTC	CASSLDFPPYEQYF
NA	NA	TRBV30	TRBJ1-3	TGTGCCTGGAGAAGGAGGGTTGCAGGAAACACCATATATTTT	CAWRRRVAGNTIYF
NA	NA	TRBV3-1/TRBV3-2	TRBJ1-5	TGTGCCAGCAGCGCGGCGGTAGGCAATCAGCCCCAGCATTTT	CASSAAVGNQPQHF
NA	NA	TRBV11-1	TRBJ2-5	TGTGCCAGCGGACCCTCGGACTCCGTAAAGACCCAGTACTTC	CASGPSDSVKTQYF
TRBD2	NA	TRBV7-2	TRBJ2-7	TGTGCCAGCAGCTCTCAAACGGGGGGGCAATACGAGCAGTACTTC	CASSSQTGGQYEQYF
NA	NA	TRBV10-3	TRBJ1-2	TGTGCCATCAGCCCCGGGGGAGATAACTATGGCTACACCTTC	CAISPGGDNYGYTF
NA	NA	TRBV7-2	TRBJ2-1	TGTGCCAGCAGCATCGACAGTAGCTCCTACAATGAGCAGTTCTTC	CASSIDSSSYNEQFF
TRBD1	NA	TRBV18	TRBJ1-5	TGTGCCAGCTCACCCCTCCGGACAGGGGATTATCAGCCCCAGCATTTT	CASSPLRTGDYQPQHF
TRBD2	once	TRBV19	TRBJ2-7	TGTGCCAGTAGTATTCGTTTGGGAGGGAAGGGCCTCCCCTACGAGCAGTACTTC	CASSIRLGGKGLPYEQYF
TRBD1	NA	TRBV27	TRBJ1-2	TGTGCCAGCAGTCCGGACAGGGCCTATGGCTACACCTTC	CASSPDRAYGYTF
TRBD1	NA	TRBV7-3	TRBJ2-7	TGTGCCAGCAGCCAGTGGACAGGGGAATCCTACGAGCAGTACTTC	CASSQWTGESYEQYF
TRBD2	NA	TRBV5-1	TRBJ2-3	TGCGCCAGCAGCCCCCGGACTAGCGCCCAAGATACGCAGTATTTT	CASSPRTSAQDTQYF
TRBD1	NA	TRBV29-1	TRBJ2-7	TGCAGCGTTGACGTGAGGGGGCCCTCCTACGAGCAGTACTTC	CSVDVRGPSYEQYF
TRBD1	NA	TRBV18	TRBJ1-2	TGTGCCAGCTCACCCCCGGGACAGGGGCCTTTCTATGGCTACACCTTC	CASSPPGQGPFYGYTF
NA	NA	TRBV4-3	TRBJ1-5	TGCGCCAGCAGCCAAGATCTTTACAATCAGCCCCAGCATTTT	CASSQDLYNQPQHF
TRBD2	NA	TRBV7-9	TRBJ2-1	TGTGCCAGCAGCGATCTCCGGGGGGGAAACAATGAGCAGTTCTTC	CASSDLRGGNNEQFF
TRBD1	NA	TRBV19	TRBJ2-7	TGTGCCAGTAGTAACAGGGGAATGGCCTACGAGCAGTACTTC	CASSNRGMAYEQYF
TRBD2	NA	TRBV15	TRBJ2-5	TGTGCCACCAGCAGGCCTCCTGCGGGGGAGGGGGAGACCCAGTACTTC	CATSRPPAGEGETQYF
TRBD1	NA	TRBV27	TRBJ1-2	TGTGCCAGCAGTCAACAGGGGCTCGGGGGCTACACCTTC	CASSQQGLGGYTF
NA	NA	TRBV6-2/TRBV6-3	TRBJ1-5	TGTGCCAGCAGCCACCACCAGGGATCCTCTAATCAGCCCCAGCATTTT	CASSHHQGSSNQPQHF
NA	NA	TRBV19	TRBJ2-5	TGTGCCAGTAGTCCCACTCCCTTAGAGACCCAGTACTTC	CASSPTPLETQYF
NA	NA	TRBV7-2	TRBJ2-7	TGTGCCAGCAGCTTAGGGCAGGGGTCCCACTACGAGCAGTACTTC	CASSLGQGSHYEQYF
NA	NA	TRBV2	TRBJ1-1	TGTGCCAGGGCGGGAGGGGGGTCCACTGAAGCTTTCTTT	CARAGGGSTEAFF